Listed below are T cell receptor beta chains from one sample, sequenced in a study of T-cell reconstitution after alpha-beta-depleted transplantation in children. From the PCR reads, TCRdb called clonotypes with MiXCR, one entry per CDR3 protein. The repertoire consists of roughly 400,000 distinct CDR3 sequences, with about 20% occurring once and the leading ten covering 3% to 4%. The sample consisted of PBMCs from the stem cell graft donor, taken from the stem cell graft. Source of these receptors: a human donor who donated a stem cell graft to a child with acute myeloid leukemia. Both conserved end residues are part of each CDR3. The order of the fields is clone size, V gene, CDR3 protein. Expanded clones get a size class; other rows say once, few or many, or leave the size out.

size: few; V: TRBV7-3; CDR3: CASSPSGYEEAFF
size: many; V: TRBV20-1; CDR3: CSAVLQGMKNIQYF
size: NA; V: TRBV20-1; CDR3: CSAREEYYEQYF
size: few; V: TRBV20-1; CDR3: CSARLGTVNTEAFF
size: many; V: TRBV20-1; CDR3: CSARVSANEQYF
size: few; V: TRBV6-6; CDR3: CASMVGTGNEQYF
size: many; V: TRBV29-1; CDR3: CSFTIGSFYEQYF
size: few; V: TRBV15; CDR3: CATSRDPQTGGSEKLFF
size: NA; V: TRBV7-2; CDR3: CASSPGGGGNNEQFF
size: few; V: TRBV19; CDR3: CASSVMGLADSYNEQFF
size: NA; V: TRBV20-1; CDR3: CSASGRASYNEQFF
size: many; V: TRBV28; CDR3: CASSLSGDLYEQYF
size: few; V: TRBV7-9; CDR3: CASSRGGADTQYF
size: many; V: TRBV7-9; CDR3: CASSLAGDAVIQFF
size: once; V: TRBV9; CDR3: CASSARQGGTDTQYF
size: few; V: TRBV7-9; CDR3: CASSLEATSEAFF
size: few; V: TRBV7-9; CDR3: CASGRNTIYF
size: NA; V: TRBV27; CDR3: CASSPRKGSFQETQYF
size: NA; V: TRBV28; CDR3: CASSLSHAHEQFF
size: NA; V: TRBV29-1; CDR3: CSVSGGRNRNEQFF
size: NA; V: TRBV7-9; CDR3: CASRQTLDTQYF
size: few; V: TRBV4-3; CDR3: CASSQDGTGSRDGSPLHF
size: NA; V: TRBV10-3; CDR3: CAISGWGDEQYF
size: NA; V: TRBV27; CDR3: CASTTFAGEGSYNEQFF
size: NA; V: TRBV2; CDR3: CASSRLWDRALGLREQYF
size: many; V: TRBV20-1; CDR3: CSASPSGKDPYNEQFF
size: many; V: TRBV24-1; CDR3: CATSVSTADYGYTF
size: few; V: TRBV11-2; CDR3: CASSFSATGSYNEQFF
size: many; V: TRBV6-4; CDR3: CASRSNRVTEAFF
size: NA; V: TRBV10-3; CDR3: CAISVEGLAGSEQFF
size: NA; V: TRBV10-3; CDR3: CAIRGTGNTEAFF
size: many; V: TRBV29-1; CDR3: CSVEQGAGDTIYF
size: many; V: TRBV20-1; CDR3: CSAPQGGLYEQYF
size: few; V: TRBV5-1; CDR3: CASSLGEPSHTQYF
size: many; V: TRBV7-3; CDR3: CASSPGTVARETQYF
size: few; V: TRBV12-3/TRBV12-4; CDR3: CASSLDTTNYGYTF
size: few; V: TRBV28; CDR3: CASSSGRVRANQPQHF